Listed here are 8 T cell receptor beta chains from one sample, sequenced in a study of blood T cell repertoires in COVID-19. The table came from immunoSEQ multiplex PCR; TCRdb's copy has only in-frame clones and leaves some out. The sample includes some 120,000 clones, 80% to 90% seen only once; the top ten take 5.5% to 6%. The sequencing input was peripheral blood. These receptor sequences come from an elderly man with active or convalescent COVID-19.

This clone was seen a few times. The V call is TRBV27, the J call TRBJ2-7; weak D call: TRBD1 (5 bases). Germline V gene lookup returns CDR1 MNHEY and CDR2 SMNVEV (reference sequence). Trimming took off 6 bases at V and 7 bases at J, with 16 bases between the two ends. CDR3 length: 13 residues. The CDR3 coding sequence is TGTGCCAGCAGAACGGACATTTCTCGGGAGCAGTACTTC. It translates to CASRTDISREQYF.

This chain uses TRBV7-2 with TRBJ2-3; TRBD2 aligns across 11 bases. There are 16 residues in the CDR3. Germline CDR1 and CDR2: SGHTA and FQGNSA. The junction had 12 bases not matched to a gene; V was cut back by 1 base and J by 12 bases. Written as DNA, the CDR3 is TGTGCCAGCAGCTTAGATCGTGGTCTAGCGGGGGGAAGTCAGTATTTT. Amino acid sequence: CASSLDRGLAGGSQYF.

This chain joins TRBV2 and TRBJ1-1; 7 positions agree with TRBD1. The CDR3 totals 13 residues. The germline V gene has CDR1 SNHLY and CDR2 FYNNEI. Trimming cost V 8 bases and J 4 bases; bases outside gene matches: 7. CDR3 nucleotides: TGTGCCAGCGAGGCAGGGGGAGGCACTGAAGCTTTCTTT. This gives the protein CASEAGGGTEAFF.

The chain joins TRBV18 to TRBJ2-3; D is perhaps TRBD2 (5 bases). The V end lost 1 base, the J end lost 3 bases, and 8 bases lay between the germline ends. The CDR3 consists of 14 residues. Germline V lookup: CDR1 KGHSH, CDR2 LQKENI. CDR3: CASSPRRTTDTQYF. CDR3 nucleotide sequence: TGTGCCAGCTCACCACGCAGGACTACAGATACGCAGTATTTT. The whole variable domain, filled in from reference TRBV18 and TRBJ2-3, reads NAGVMQNPRHLVRRRGQEARLRCSPMKGHSHVYWYRQLPEEGLKFMVYLQKENIIDESGMPKERFSAEFPKEGPSILRIQQVVRGDSAAYFCASSPRRTTDTQYFGPGTRLTVL.

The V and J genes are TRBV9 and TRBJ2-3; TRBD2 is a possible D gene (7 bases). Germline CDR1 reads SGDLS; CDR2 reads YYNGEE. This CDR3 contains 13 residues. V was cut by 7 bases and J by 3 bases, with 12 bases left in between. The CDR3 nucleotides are TGTGCCAGCCGAGGGGGGGGGACAGATACGCAGTATTTT. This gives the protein CASRGGGTDTQYF.

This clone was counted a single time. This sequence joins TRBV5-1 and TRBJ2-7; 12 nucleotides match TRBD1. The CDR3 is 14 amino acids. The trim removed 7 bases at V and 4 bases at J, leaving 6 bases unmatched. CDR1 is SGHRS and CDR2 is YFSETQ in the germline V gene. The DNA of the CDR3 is TGCGCCAGCTCCCCGGGACAGGGGGCATACGAGCAGTACTTC. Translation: CASSPGQGAYEQYF.

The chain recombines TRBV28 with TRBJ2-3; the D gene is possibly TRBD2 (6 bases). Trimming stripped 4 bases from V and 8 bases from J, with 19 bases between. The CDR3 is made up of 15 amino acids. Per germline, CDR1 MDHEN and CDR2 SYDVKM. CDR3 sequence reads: CASSSTGLTQVTQYF. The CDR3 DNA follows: TGTGCCAGCAGTTCGACTGGACTAACCCAGGTTACGCAGTATTTT.

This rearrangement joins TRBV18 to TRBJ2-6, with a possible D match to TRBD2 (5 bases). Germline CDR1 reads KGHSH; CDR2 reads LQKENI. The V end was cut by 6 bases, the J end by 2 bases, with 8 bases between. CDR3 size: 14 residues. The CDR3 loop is CASSRDAGANVLTF. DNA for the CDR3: TGTGCCAGCTCCCGGGATGCTGGGGCCAACGTCCTGACTTTC. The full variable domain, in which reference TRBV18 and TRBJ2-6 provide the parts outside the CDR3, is NAGVMQNPRHLVRRRGQEARLRCSPMKGHSHVYWYRQLPEEGLKFMVYLQKENIIDESGMPKERFSAEFPKEGPSILRIQQVVRGDSAAYFCASSRDAGANVLTFGAGSRLTVL.